This is a list of T cell receptor beta chains from one sample in a study of Graves' ophthalmopathy and Graves' hyperthyroidism. Via MiXCR, TCRdb re-called the multiplex PCR reads, giving one row per CDR3 protein. The sample lists around 1.1 million distinct CDR3 sequences, about 38% occurring once. Sequenced input: peripheral blood or thyroid tissue (not recorded which). These receptors came from an adult man with Graves' hyperthyroidism. The CDR3 runs from the conserved cysteine through the conserved F or W. The order of the fields is D gene, J gene, clone size, V gene, CDR3 DNA, CDR3 protein. A D gene is named only where the DNA matches it firmly. Expanded clones get a size class; other rows say once, few or many, or leave the size out.

-	TRBJ2-7	-	TRBV12-3/TRBV12-4	TGTGCCAGCAGTTTAGTCCAATACGAGCAGTACTTC	CASSLVQYEQYF
-	TRBJ1-5	-	TRBV2	TGTGCCAGCATGAAGCAGGGAGACAATCAGCCCCAGCATTTT	CASMKQGDNQPQHF
TRBD1	TRBJ1-1	many	TRBV12-3/TRBV12-4	TGTGCCAGCAGTCTACAGGGGAACCTGAACACTGAAGCTTTCTTT	CASSLQGNLNTEAFF
TRBD1	TRBJ1-2	-	TRBV12-3/TRBV12-4	TGTGCCAGCAGATTCGGAGGGGGCGTGAACTATGGCTACACCTTC	CASRFGGGVNYGYTF
-	TRBJ2-7	few	TRBV10-2	TGCGCCAGCAAAACTCGTTCCTACGAGCAGTACTTC	CASKTRSYEQYF
-	TRBJ2-7	-	TRBV29-1	TGCAGCTCGCCAGGGTTCGCTTCCGAGCAGTACTTC	CSSPGFASEQYF
-	TRBJ2-1	-	TRBV1	TGCAGCGTGGAGTCAGGGTCCCACTACAATGAGCAGTTCTTC	CSVESGSHYNEQFF
-	TRBJ1-5	-	TRBV6-6	TGTGCCAGCAGTCCTCGGGCCCTCAATCAGCCCCATCATTTT	CASSPRALNQPHHF
TRBD1	TRBJ2-7	-	TRBV25-1	TGTGCCAGCGCCGGAGGACAGGGTCGCTCCTACGAGCAGTACTTC	CASAGGQGRSYEQYF
TRBD1	TRBJ2-5	many	TRBV20-1	TGCAGTGCTAGTCCTTCAGGGGGCAGGGAGACCCAGTACTTC	CSASPSGGRETQYF
TRBD1	TRBJ1-6	many	TRBV12-3/TRBV12-4	TGTGCCAGCAGTGGACAGGGGAGGGCTAATTCACCCCTCCACTTT	CASSGQGRANSPLHF
TRBD1	TRBJ1-2	-	TRBV25-1	TGTGCCAGCAGCGAACAGGGGACCGGCTACACCTTC	CASSEQGTGYTF
TRBD1	TRBJ2-5	-	TRBV7-8	TGTGCCAGCAGCCAGGGACAGGGGGTACAAGAGACCCAGTACTTC	CASSQGQGVQETQYF
-	TRBJ2-5	-	TRBV7-9	TGTGCCAGCAGCCCCGGATGGGGGTTGGTGACCCAGTACTTC	CASSPGWGLVTQYF
-	TRBJ2-7	-	TRBV10-3	TGTGCCAGCAGTTACACAGGGCGGGAGAACGAGCAGTACTTC	CASSYTGRENEQYF
TRBD1	TRBJ1-4	few	TRBV12-3/TRBV12-4	TGTGCCAGCAGTTTAGCCCCCCCCGGGACAGGGAGTAATGAAAAACTGTTTTTT	CASSLAPPGTGSNEKLFF
-	TRBJ2-3	-	TRBV25-1	TGTGCCAGCAGTGGTGGGATCCGCGGAGATACGCAGTATTTT	CASSGGIRGDTQYF
-	TRBJ1-1	-	TRBV12-5	TGTGCTAGTGGTTTCGAAACAGGCGGCAGGCTCACTGAAGCTTTCTTT	CASGFETGGRLTEAFF
-	TRBJ1-1	-	TRBV5-1	TGCGCCAGCAGCTTGGGCAGGTCCTCTGAAGCTTTCTTT	CASSLGRSSEAFF
-	TRBJ1-5	many	TRBV11-2	TGTGCCAGCAGCCCCAGGTCCAGCGGATTTGCTCAGCCCCAGCATTTT	CASSPRSSGFAQPQHF
-	TRBJ2-2	-	TRBV7-9	TGTGCCAGCAGCTCCCTGAGAAAAACAGGGCCCACCGGGGAGCTGTTTTTT	CASSSLRKTGPTGELFF
-	TRBJ1-4	-	TRBV12-3/TRBV12-4	TGTGCCAGCAGGAGCAGCAGCACAGCAACTAATGAAAAACTGTTTTTT	CASRSSSTATNEKLFF
TRBD2	TRBJ2-3	-	TRBV7-3	TGTGCCAGCAGCTTAACGGGACTAGCGGGAGATACGCAGTATTTT	CASSLTGLAGDTQYF
TRBD1	TRBJ2-4	-	TRBV6-5	TGTGCCATCAGTGAGTCGGGACAGAACAAAAACATTCAGTACTTC	CAISESGQNKNIQYF
-	TRBJ2-2	-	TRBV20-1	TGCAGTGCTAAACAGGGGAACACCGGGGAGCTGTTTTTT	CSAKQGNTGELFF
-	TRBJ1-1	-	TRBV2	TGTGCCAGCACTTTAGGGCAAGCGTTTTTGGGAACTGAAGCTTTCTTT	CASTLGQAFLGTEAFF
-	TRBJ2-2	-	TRBV19	TGTGCCAGTAGTACACCTGGCGGGCCCGGGGAGCTGTTTTTT	CASSTPGGPGELFF
-	TRBJ1-3	-	TRBV10-3	TGTGCCATCAGTGATTACGGCTCTGGAAACACCATATATTTT	CAISDYGSGNTIYF
TRBD2	TRBJ2-7	-	TRBV6-1	TGTGCCAGCAACGTCGGCGGGAGTCCCCACGAGCAGTACTTC	CASNVGGSPHEQYF
-	TRBJ1-3	many	TRBV7-2	TGTGCCAGCAGCCGAGGACCCACCTCCAGAAACACCATATATTTT	CASSRGPTSRNTIYF
TRBD1	TRBJ2-7	few	TRBV7-9	TGTGCCAGCAGCTTACTGGACAGGGCCTACGAGCAGTACTTC	CASSLLDRAYEQYF
-	TRBJ2-5	-	TRBV30	TGTGCCTGGAGTGCCCTTGGGGCCCAGTACTTC	CAWSALGAQYF
-	TRBJ1-6	-	TRBV5-1	TGCGCCAGCAGCTTGGCTACGGACACTTCACCCCTCCACTTT	CASSLATDTSPLHF
TRBD1	TRBJ1-5	-	TRBV11-2	TGTGCCAGCAGCTCGACAGGGGGCGCCGGGCAGCCCCAGCATTTT	CASSSTGGAGQPQHF
-	TRBJ1-1	many	TRBV2	TGTGCCAGCAGTGTCTGGACTGAAGCTTTCTTT	CASSVWTEAFF
-	TRBJ1-6	few	TRBV4-1	TGCGCCAGCAGCCAAGGGGCAGGACAAAATTCACCCCTCCACTTT	CASSQGAGQNSPLHF
-	TRBJ2-2	-	TRBV7-2	TGTGCCAGCAGCTTATTGGGGCAGGGGAGGGGTGAGCAGTTTTTT	CASSLLGQGRGEQFF
-	TRBJ2-7	many	TRBV4-3	TGCGCCAGCAGCCAACTGCAGGGTTTCGAGCAGTACTTC	CASSQLQGFEQYF
-	TRBJ1-1	few	TRBV5-6	TGTGCCAGCAGCTTGGACAGGGACCTCCACACTGAAGCTTTCTTT	CASSLDRDLHTEAFF
TRBD1	TRBJ2-5	few	TRBV5-1	TGCGCCAGCAGCTGGTCGACAGGGGGCCAAGAGACCCAGTACTTC	CASSWSTGGQETQYF
-	TRBJ2-7	many	TRBV7-2	TGTGCCAGCAGCCCTTTCCGGGGAAACTCCTACGAGCAGTACTTC	CASSPFRGNSYEQYF
TRBD2	TRBJ2-5	few	TRBV6-5	TGTGCCAGCAGTCTTGAGCGGGGTAGGTCCCCCAGCCAGGAGACCCAGTACTTC	CASSLERGRSPSQETQYF
-	TRBJ2-6	-	TRBV29-1	TGCAGCGCCACCCGGGGCTCTGGGGCCAACGTCCTGACTTTC	CSATRGSGANVLTF
-	TRBJ1-6	-	TRBV20-1	TGCAGTGCTAGAGGTGGGGGAGCTAGCTCCTATAATTCACCCCTCCACTTT	CSARGGGASSYNSPLHF
-	TRBJ1-2	few	TRBV7-9	TGTGCCAGCAGGGAGTCTTTCTATGGCTACACCTTC	CASRESFYGYTF
TRBD1	TRBJ1-1	few	TRBV9	TGTGCCAGCAGCGTGGGGGGGGGGACAGGGAACACTGAAGCTTTCTTT	CASSVGGGTGNTEAFF